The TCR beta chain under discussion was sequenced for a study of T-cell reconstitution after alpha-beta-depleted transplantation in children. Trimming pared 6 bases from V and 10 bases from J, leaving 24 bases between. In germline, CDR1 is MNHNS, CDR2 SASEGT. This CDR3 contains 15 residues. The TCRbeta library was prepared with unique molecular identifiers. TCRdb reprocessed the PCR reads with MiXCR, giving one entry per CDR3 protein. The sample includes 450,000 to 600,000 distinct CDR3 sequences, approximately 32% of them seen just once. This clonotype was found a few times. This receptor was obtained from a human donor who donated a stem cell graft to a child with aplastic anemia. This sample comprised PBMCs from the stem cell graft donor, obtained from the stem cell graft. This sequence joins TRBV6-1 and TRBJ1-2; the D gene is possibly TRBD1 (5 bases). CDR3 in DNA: TGTGCCAGCAGAAAAGCCAGGGTCCCCGGCGGAGTCTACACCTTC. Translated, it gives CASRKARVPGGVYTF.